The 26 T cell receptor beta chains in this list originate from one sample, sequenced in a study of T cells in Graves' hyperthyroidism and ophthalmopathy. Amplified TCR beta CDR3 regions derived from RNA transcripts. When the TCR CDR3 underwent first-round RT-PCR, the HTBI primer set was used. In TCRdb, the multiplex PCR reads were re-called with MiXCR into one record per CDR3 protein. The table shows approximately 400,000 distinct CDR3 sequences, with roughly 15% occurring only once. Sample: blood. The source is a woman aged 25 to 39 with Graves' ophthalmopathy.

The chain uses TRBV4-2 and TRBJ2-1, with TRBD2 matching over 14 bases. Germline V gives CDR1 LGHNA, CDR2 YNFKEQ. The CDR3 has 16 residues. V gave up 0 bases and J gave up 6 bases; unmatched junction bases: 1. Here the CDR3 reads CASSQDGTSGGNEQFF. The CDR3 DNA follows: TGTGCCAGCAGCCAAGATGGGACTAGCGGGGGCAATGAGCAGTTCTTC.

This clonotype was observed at least ten times. This chain joins TRBV7-8 and TRBJ2-7, with TRBD2 matching over 10 bases. The junction had 7 bases not matched to a gene; V was cut back by 0 bases and J by 2 bases. CDR3 length: 17 residues. CDR1 and CDR2 from the germline V gene are SGHVS and FQNEAQ. The CDR3 nucleotides are TGTGCCAGCAGCTTAGCGTCGGCTAGCGGGGGTGCCTACGAGCAGTACTTC. This translates into CASSLASASGGAYEQYF.

The chain is built from TRBV6-9 and TRBJ2-2, with D unclear. The CDR3 runs to 13 residues. V was pared by 3 bases and J by 6 bases, with 8 bases between. Germline V gene sequence: CDR1 MNHGY, CDR2 SVAAGI. The CDR3, as DNA: TGTGCCAGCAGTTACGAGACTCCCGGGGAGCTGTTTTTT. Translation: CASSYETPGELFF.

This chain uses TRBV7-2 with TRBJ2-5; D gene uncertain. This CDR3 has 12 residues. CDR1 is SGHTA, CDR2 FQGNSA, per germline. The V and J ends lost 3 bases and 4 bases respectively, with 6 bases between them. CDR3 residues: CASSFYGETQYF. The CDR3 DNA is TGTGCCAGCAGCTTTTACGGAGAGACCCAGTACTTC.

Worth noting for this clonotype: The conserved closing phenylalanine or tryptophan is absent in this CDR3, likely reflecting a read error. The V gene is TRBV7-9, the J gene TRBJ2-2, with 8 nucleotides matching TRBD1. The V and J ends lost 7 bases and 1 base, in that order; junction bases with no gene match: 8. Per germline, CDR1 SEHNR and CDR2 FQNEAQ (reference sequence). The CDR3 extends over 16 amino acids. CDR3 protein: CASKRAGQGNTGELFS. The DNA for the CDR3 is TGTGCCAGCAAGAGGGCCGGACAGGGGAACACCGGGGAGCTGTTTTCT.

This clonotype was seen at least ten times. V is TRBV29-1 and J is TRBJ1-1; no clear D. The ends were cut back, 7 bases at V and 1 base at J, with 4 bases in the middle. The length of the CDR3 is 10 residues. The germline gives CDR1 SQVTM, CDR2 ANQGSEA. The CDR3 sequence is CSGGNTEAFF. The CDR3 coding sequence is TGCAGCGGGGGGAACACTGAAGCTTTCTTT.

This clonotype has at least ten counts. This chain uses TRBV6-1 with TRBJ1-5; D is possibly TRBD1 (5 bases). This CDR3 has 15 residues. Germline V CDR1 and CDR2: MNHNS, SASEGT. V lost 5 bases and J lost 3, with 14 bases in between. CDR3 coding DNA: TGTGCCAGCAGTCCATTTACAGGAGTCAATCAGCCCCAGCATTTT. Translating gives CASSPFTGVNQPQHF.

This clonotype was detected ten times or more. The chain joins TRBV30 to TRBJ2-5; a possible D gene is TRBD2 (6 bases). The germline V and J ends were trimmed by 1 base and 1 base, with 7 bases remaining between them. This CDR3 has 13 amino acids. The germline V gene encodes CDR1 GTSNPN and CDR2 SVGIG (reference sequence). The CDR3 bases are TGTGCCTGGAGTGCGGGACTCCAAGAGACCCAGTACTTC. Encoded protein: CAWSAGLQETQYF.

The table lists this clonotype with many counts. CDR3 sequence reads: CASSWEPGQPTTDTQYF. CDR3 in DNA: TGTGCCAGCAGCTGGGAACCGGGACAGCCAACCACAGATACGCAGTATTTT. The genes are TRBV5-8 and TRBJ2-3, with 7 nucleotides matching TRBD1. The CDR3 sequence is 17 residues long. Germline-derived CDR1 and CDR2 are SGHTS and YDEGEE. The V gene end was trimmed by 3 bases and the J gene end by 2 bases; junction bases not matched to a gene: 12.

Ten or more counts support this clonotype. J is TRBJ2-5 and V is TRBV3-1; 9 bases align to TRBD2. V lost 0 bases to trimming and J lost 5 bases; unmatched junction nucleotides: 13. Germline V lookup: CDR1 LGHDT, CDR2 YNNKEL (reference sequence). The CDR3 extends over 18 amino acids. CDR3: CASSQDRRAGGDRETQYF. As DNA, the CDR3 is TGTGCCAGCAGCCAAGATCGGCGAGCGGGGGGCGACCGGGAGACCCAGTACTTC.

Many counts were recorded for this clonotype. V and J are TRBV20-1 and TRBJ2-3, with TRBD2 matching 13 bases. The CDR3 runs to 14 residues. With 2 bases clipped from V and 9 bases from J, the junction kept 5 bases outside the gene matches. Germline V gives CDR1 DFQATT, CDR2 SNEGSKA (reference sequence). This CDR3 is CSARSLTSGGTQYF. DNA for the CDR3: TGCAGTGCTAGATCCCTGACTAGCGGGGGGACGCAGTATTTT.

CDR3 loop: CASSEAMRSGNTIYF. The CDR3 coding sequence is TGTGCCAGCAGTGAAGCGATGAGATCTGGAAACACCATATATTTT. V is TRBV6-1 and J is TRBJ1-3; D remains unclear. Trimming pared 0 bases from V and 1 base from J, leaving 7 bases between. Germline V gene lookup returns CDR1 MNHNS and CDR2 SASEGT. The length of the CDR3 is 15 residues.

This clonotype was seen more than once but under ten times. The V and J genes are TRBV30 and TRBJ2-7, with D unclear. Trimming removed 5 bases at V and 1 base at J, with 9 bases between. CDR1 is GTSNPN, CDR2 SVGIG, per germline (reference sequence). The CDR3 loop spans 12 amino acids. The CDR3 nucleotides read TGTGCCTGGGCTGAACGTTCCTACGAGCAGTACTTC. Its protein product is CAWAERSYEQYF.

In its sample, this clonotype was seen a few times. The rearrangement uses TRBV5-6 and TRBJ2-7; 9 bases align to TRBD1. CDR3 length: 16 amino acids. V lost 3 bases to trimming and J lost 4 bases; unmatched junction nucleotides: 11. The germline CDR1 and CDR2 sequences are SGHDT and YYEEEE. The DNA for the CDR3 is TGTGCCAGCAGCTCAGTTGGGACAGGGAACCGATACGAGCAGTACTTC. The encoded protein is CASSSVGTGNRYEQYF.

At least ten counts were recorded for this clonotype. This rearrangement joins TRBV30 to TRBJ2-7; 7 bases map to TRBD1. V shed 1 base, J shed 4 bases, and the junction held 10 bases outside the gene matches. The CDR3 runs 15 residues. Germline values: CDR1 GTSNPN, CDR2 SVGIG (reference sequence). The CDR3 nucleotides are TGTGCCTGGAGTGCGAAGGGGGCACGTTGGTACGAGCAGTACTTC. It is translated as CAWSAKGARWYEQYF.

The V and J genes are TRBV27 and TRBJ2-7; 15 bases align to TRBD2. V lost 5 bases to trimming and J lost 5 bases; unmatched junction nucleotides: 7. The CDR3 runs to 16 residues. The germline gives CDR1 MNHEY, CDR2 SMNVEV (reference sequence). In DNA form, the CDR3 reads TGTGCCAGCAGTGGACTAGCGGGGGGGCTTATCCACGAGCAGTACTTC. This encodes CASSGLAGGLIHEQYF.

Only a few counts were recorded for this clonotype. The chain uses TRBV9 and TRBJ2-1, with 8 positions matching TRBD1. From germline, CDR1 is SGDLS and CDR2 YYNGEE. V lost 3 bases, J lost 0 bases, and 8 bases stayed unmatched. The CDR3 has 17 residues. This CDR3 reads CASSGGQARRSYNEQFF. CDR3 coding DNA: TGTGCCAGCAGCGGGGGACAGGCCAGGCGCTCCTACAATGAGCAGTTCTTC.

On this clonotype: This may arise from a read error, as a much more abundant clone is one base away. The chain joins TRBV9 to TRBJ2-7; D is possibly TRBD1 (5 bases). The CDR3 is 13 residues long. Between the trimmed V and J ends, which lost 3 bases and 7 bases, there was a span of 14 bases. Germline V gene lookup returns CDR1 SGDLS and CDR2 YYNGEE. DNA for the CDR3: TGTGCCAGCAGCGGACAGAGTCCAGATGAGCAGTACTTC. Protein: CASSGQSPDEQYF. The whole variable domain, remainder taken from reference TRBV9 and TRBJ2-7, is DSGVTQTPKHLITATGQRVTLRCSPRSGDLSVYWYQQSLDQGLQFLIQYYNGEERAKGNILERFSAQQFPDLHSELNLSSLELGDSALYFCASSGQSPDEQYFGPGTRLTVT.

In its sample, this clonotype was seen many times. The chain employs TRBV6-1 and TRBJ1-4; 7 positions match TRBD1. Germline values: CDR1 MNHNS, CDR2 SASEGT. Germline trimming cut 5 bases from V and 8 bases from J; bases unmatched to any gene: 11. This CDR3 contains 15 residues. For the CDR3, the DNA is TGTGCCAGCAGTCTCCTGACAGGGTTGTCAGAAAAACTGTTTTTT. Residues: CASSLLTGLSEKLFF.

This clonotype appeared a few times. The V call is TRBV7-2, the J call TRBJ1-5; D may be TRBD1 (5 bases). CDR1 and CDR2 (germline): SGHTA, FQGNSA. V shed 5 bases and J shed 4 bases, with 15 bases lying between them. There are 15 residues in the CDR3. The CDR3 loop reads CASSQQELNNQPQHF. CDR3 nucleotides: TGTGCCAGCAGCCAACAGGAACTAAATAATCAGCCCCAGCATTTT.

This clonotype was detected only a few times. The gene calls are TRBV29-1 and TRBJ1-2, with TRBD1 identical over 7 bases. This CDR3 region has 12 residues. The germline gives CDR1 SQVTM, CDR2 ANQGSEA. Unmatched junction bases numbered 2, after V lost 7 bases and J lost 0 bases. CDR3 sequence: CSGQGANYGYTF. The DNA of the CDR3 is TGCAGCGGTCAGGGGGCTAACTATGGCTACACCTTC.

The table lists this clonotype with a few counts. The V call is TRBV7-6, the J call TRBJ1-1, with 7 nucleotides matching TRBD1. In germline, CDR1 is SGHVS, CDR2 FNYEAQ. V was pared by 3 bases and J by 5 bases, with 12 bases of the junction left unmatched. This CDR3 has 16 residues. The CDR3 is CASSLRGQLRGTEAFF. The CDR3 bases are TGTGCCAGCAGCTTGCGGGGACAGCTTCGAGGGACTGAAGCTTTCTTT.

Many counts were recorded for this clonotype. The chain employs TRBV11-3 and TRBJ2-5; TRBD1 or TRBD2 may be the D gene (5 bases each). The germline CDR1 and CDR2 sequences are SGHNT and YENEEA. The V gene lost 6 bases and the J gene lost 5 bases, with 13 bases spanning the gap. The CDR3 contains 13 residues. The chain's CDR3 is CASRAWGSETQYF. CDR3 bases: TGTGCCAGCAGGGCTTGGGGGTCGGAGACCCAGTACTTC.

Points on this clonotype: A clone one base away is much larger, so this may be a read error. This CDR3 is missing its conserved last phenylalanine or tryptophan, likely due to a read error. The gene calls are TRBV6-1 and TRBJ2-2, with TRBD1 as a possible D gene (6 bases). This CDR3 has 14 residues. V lost 7 bases to trimming and J lost 7 bases, with 16 bases between them. Germline CDR1 and CDR2: MNHNS and SASEGT. The CDR3 sequence is CASIRDTLGGELFL. The DNA of the CDR3 is TGTGCCAGCATCCGGGACACCCTGGGCGGGGAGCTGTTTCTT.

This clonotype appeared many times. The rearrangement joins TRBV10-3 to TRBJ1-2; D not resolved. This CDR3 comprises 15 residues. V lost 0 bases to trimming and J lost 2 bases, with 10 bases between them. The germline CDR1 and CDR2 sequences are ENHRY and SYGVKD. The chain's CDR3 is CAISESRQKNYGYTF. The CDR3 DNA reads as TGTGCCATCAGTGAGTCAAGGCAGAAAAACTATGGCTACACCTTC.

This clonotype was observed many times. The CDR3 nucleotides read TGTGCCAGTAACCGACAGGGTTGGAACACTGAAGCTTTCTTT. This encodes CASNRQGWNTEAFF. The chain has TRBV19 and TRBJ1-1; 7 positions agree with TRBD1. V lost 7 bases to trimming and J lost 1 base; unmatched junction nucleotides: 6. In germline, CDR1 is LNHDA, CDR2 SQIVND (reference sequence). This CDR3 is built from 14 residues.